These T cell receptor beta chains were read from a single sample in a study of blood T cell repertoires in COVID-19. Only in-frame clones appear in the TCRdb table, and some are missing; sequencing was by immunoSEQ multiplex PCR. The table lists around 62,000 clones, more than 75% of them singletons. Sequenced material: PBMCs or T cells enriched from blood (not recorded which). These receptors all come from a woman aged 40 to 50 who had recovered from COVID-19. Both conserved end residues are part of each CDR3. Each record gives: D gene, J gene, clone size, V gene, CDR3 DNA, CDR3 protein. A D gene is named only where the DNA matches it firmly. Not every row has a clone size; where given, it reads once, few, many or a size class.

d_gene: TRBD1
j_gene: TRBJ1-4
abundance: NA
v_gene: TRBV7-9
CDR3nt: TGTGCCAGCAGTACTAGACAGGGGAGGAATGAAAAACTGTTTTTT
CDR3aa: CASSTRQGRNEKLFF

d_gene: NA
j_gene: TRBJ2-7
abundance: NA
v_gene: TRBV21-1
CDR3nt: TGTGCCAGCAGCTTAGACAGGTCCAACTACGAGCAGTACTTC
CDR3aa: CASSLDRSNYEQYF

d_gene: NA
j_gene: TRBJ1-1
abundance: NA
v_gene: TRBV9
CDR3nt: TGTGCCAGCAGCGTAGGACCCGCGGTACTTGAAGCTTTCTTT
CDR3aa: CASSVGPAVLEAFF

d_gene: TRBD1
j_gene: TRBJ1-5
abundance: NA
v_gene: TRBV2
CDR3nt: TGTGCCACCCAGGGGGCAGCTCACAATCAGCCCCAGCATTTT
CDR3aa: CATQGAAHNQPQHF

d_gene: NA
j_gene: TRBJ1-1
abundance: once
v_gene: TRBV4-1
CDR3nt: TGCGCCAGCAGCCAGGAGGGACCCTGGGGGACTGAAGCTTTCTTT
CDR3aa: CASSQEGPWGTEAFF

d_gene: NA
j_gene: TRBJ1-6
abundance: NA
v_gene: TRBV7-9
CDR3nt: TGTGCCAGCAGCCCGGGACATCCGAATTCACCCCTCCACTTT
CDR3aa: CASSPGHPNSPLHF

d_gene: NA
j_gene: TRBJ2-7
abundance: NA
v_gene: TRBV5-5
CDR3nt: TGTGCCAGCAGCCCGGGATACGGGGACGAGCAGTACTTC
CDR3aa: CASSPGYGDEQYF

d_gene: TRBD1
j_gene: TRBJ1-1
abundance: NA
v_gene: TRBV11-2
CDR3nt: TGTGCCAGCAGCCAACAGGGGAGAACTGAAGCTTTCTTT
CDR3aa: CASSQQGRTEAFF

d_gene: NA
j_gene: TRBJ2-7
abundance: NA
v_gene: TRBV5-1
CDR3nt: TGCGCCAGCAGCTTGGGCGGCCGGTGGGAGCAGTACTTC
CDR3aa: CASSLGGRWEQYF

d_gene: NA
j_gene: TRBJ2-7
abundance: NA
v_gene: TRBV10-3
CDR3nt: TGTGCCATCGGGACTTCAGGCTCCTACGAGCAGTACTTC
CDR3aa: CAIGTSGSYEQYF

d_gene: TRBD2
j_gene: TRBJ2-1
abundance: NA
v_gene: TRBV9
CDR3nt: TGTGCCAGCAGCGTAAAGGCGGGGGGGAATGAGCAGTTCTTC
CDR3aa: CASSVKAGGNEQFF

d_gene: TRBD2
j_gene: TRBJ2-2
abundance: NA
v_gene: TRBV2
CDR3nt: TGTGCCAGCTCGAGCGGGGTGAACACCGGGGAGCTGTTTTTT
CDR3aa: CASSSGVNTGELFF

d_gene: NA
j_gene: TRBJ2-2
abundance: NA
v_gene: TRBV2
CDR3nt: TGTGCCAGCAGTGAAATGTCGTCCGGGTTCGGCACCGGGGAGCTGTTTTTT
CDR3aa: CASSEMSSGFGTGELFF

d_gene: NA
j_gene: TRBJ2-1
abundance: NA
v_gene: TRBV27
CDR3nt: TGTGCCAGCAGTTTGAGCGGATCTCACAATGAGCAGTTCTTC
CDR3aa: CASSLSGSHNEQFF

d_gene: NA
j_gene: TRBJ2-2
abundance: NA
v_gene: TRBV27
CDR3nt: TGTGCCAGCAGTAAGCCGCTATCCCCAGGGGTCACCGGGGAGCTGTTTTTT
CDR3aa: CASSKPLSPGVTGELFF

d_gene: TRBD1
j_gene: TRBJ2-7
abundance: NA
v_gene: TRBV27
CDR3nt: TGTGCCAGCAGTTACACCTTCGGACAGGTAGCCTACGAGCAGTACTTC
CDR3aa: CASSYTFGQVAYEQYF

d_gene: TRBD1
j_gene: TRBJ2-2
abundance: NA
v_gene: TRBV7-7
CDR3nt: TGTGCCAGCAGCCAAGGGACAGGGTTGGGAACCGGGGAGCTGTTTTTT
CDR3aa: CASSQGTGLGTGELFF

d_gene: NA
j_gene: TRBJ1-2
abundance: NA
v_gene: TRBV10-1
CDR3nt: TGCGCCAGCAGTGATCGTAGGGGGTATGGCTACACCTTC
CDR3aa: CASSDRRGYGYTF

d_gene: TRBD2
j_gene: TRBJ2-3
abundance: NA
v_gene: TRBV7-3
CDR3nt: TGTGCCAGCAGCTCACAAAGCGGGGCTAGCACAGATACGCAGTATTTT
CDR3aa: CASSSQSGASTDTQYF

d_gene: NA
j_gene: TRBJ1-6
abundance: NA
v_gene: TRBV5-1
CDR3nt: TGCGCCAGCAGCTTGGCAGGGGTGAATTCACCCCTCCACTTT
CDR3aa: CASSLAGVNSPLHF

d_gene: TRBD1
j_gene: TRBJ1-4
abundance: NA
v_gene: TRBV29-1
CDR3nt: TGCAGCGTAGTTCGACAGGGGGGTAATGAAAAACTGTTTTTT
CDR3aa: CSVVRQGGNEKLFF

d_gene: NA
j_gene: TRBJ2-2
abundance: NA
v_gene: TRBV9
CDR3nt: TGTGCCAGCAGCGTAGCCGCGGGGAACACCGGGGAGCTGTTTTTT
CDR3aa: CASSVAAGNTGELFF

d_gene: NA
j_gene: TRBJ2-5
abundance: NA
v_gene: TRBV5-1
CDR3nt: TGCGCCAGCAGCCTTCAAGAGACCCAGTACTTC
CDR3aa: CASSLQETQYF

d_gene: NA
j_gene: TRBJ2-6
abundance: few
v_gene: TRBV3-1/TRBV3-2
CDR3nt: TGTGCCAGCAGCCAAGTACAGAGCTCTGGGGCCAACGTCCTGACTTTC
CDR3aa: CASSQVQSSGANVLTF

d_gene: NA
j_gene: TRBJ1-1
abundance: NA
v_gene: TRBV2
CDR3nt: TGTGCCACTCGAGGGGGGGCCGTACCTGAAGCTTTCTTT
CDR3aa: CATRGGAVPEAFF

d_gene: NA
j_gene: TRBJ1-6
abundance: NA
v_gene: TRBV3-1/TRBV3-2
CDR3nt: TGTGCCAGCAGCCAAGGGCAGTATCATTCACCCCTCCACTTT
CDR3aa: CASSQGQYHSPLHF

d_gene: TRBD1
j_gene: TRBJ1-2
abundance: few
v_gene: TRBV25-1
CDR3nt: TGTGCCAGCAGTGTAGGGACAGGGAAACCCCTCTATGGCTACACCTTC
CDR3aa: CASSVGTGKPLYGYTF

d_gene: TRBD2
j_gene: TRBJ2-7
abundance: NA
v_gene: TRBV15
CDR3nt: TGTGCCACCAGCAGGTCGGCGGGGGGCCCCCCCTACGAGCAGTACTTC
CDR3aa: CATSRSAGGPPYEQYF

d_gene: NA
j_gene: TRBJ1-3
abundance: NA
v_gene: TRBV11-3
CDR3nt: TGTGCCAGCAGCCTAGGTGGCCAGGGGTACACCATATATTTT
CDR3aa: CASSLGGQGYTIYF

d_gene: NA
j_gene: TRBJ1-3
abundance: few
v_gene: TRBV7-8
CDR3nt: TGTGCCAGCAGCACCCGGACAGACTCTGGAAACACCATATATTTT
CDR3aa: CASSTRTDSGNTIYF

d_gene: TRBD2
j_gene: TRBJ2-3
abundance: NA
v_gene: TRBV6-4
CDR3nt: TGTGCCAGCAGCGCGAGCGGGGGGGCCGCAGATACGCAGTATTTT
CDR3aa: CASSASGGAADTQYF

d_gene: NA
j_gene: TRBJ2-1
abundance: NA
v_gene: TRBV6-5
CDR3nt: TGTGCCAGCAAACATGGACTTACTTCATACAATGAGCAGTTCTTC
CDR3aa: CASKHGLTSYNEQFF

d_gene: NA
j_gene: TRBJ1-1
abundance: NA
v_gene: TRBV27
CDR3nt: TGTGCCAGCAGTTTTCAGGGGACGGCGTTGAACACTGAAGCTTTCTTT
CDR3aa: CASSFQGTALNTEAFF

d_gene: NA
j_gene: TRBJ2-7
abundance: NA
v_gene: TRBV18
CDR3nt: TGTGCCAGCTCACCATCCGGGAAAGAGCAGTACTTC
CDR3aa: CASSPSGKEQYF

d_gene: TRBD1
j_gene: TRBJ1-2
abundance: NA
v_gene: TRBV6-5
CDR3nt: TGTGCCAGCAGACTGGACAGGCCCCCCTATGGCTACACCTTC
CDR3aa: CASRLDRPPYGYTF

d_gene: NA
j_gene: TRBJ1-2
abundance: NA
v_gene: TRBV3-1/TRBV3-2
CDR3nt: TGTGCCAGCAGCCAAGATCTACGTAATGGCTACACCTTC
CDR3aa: CASSQDLRNGYTF

d_gene: TRBD2
j_gene: TRBJ2-7
abundance: NA
v_gene: TRBV3-1/TRBV3-2
CDR3nt: TGTGCCAGCAGCCTCCGAGGTAGCGGGGGGGCCGAGCAGTACTTC
CDR3aa: CASSLRGSGGAEQYF

d_gene: NA
j_gene: TRBJ2-3
abundance: NA
v_gene: TRBV11-1
CDR3nt: TGTGCCAGCAGCTTCGCGGGGCCCACCTCCAATACGCAGTATTTT
CDR3aa: CASSFAGPTSNTQYF

d_gene: NA
j_gene: TRBJ2-2
abundance: NA
v_gene: TRBV5-1
CDR3nt: TGCGCCAGCAGCTTTCCCGGGACACCGAACACCGGGGAGCTGTTTTTT
CDR3aa: CASSFPGTPNTGELFF

d_gene: TRBD2
j_gene: TRBJ2-1
abundance: once
v_gene: TRBV3-1/TRBV3-2
CDR3nt: TGTGCCAGCAGCCAAAAGCGGGGCTACAATGAGCAGTTCTTC
CDR3aa: CASSQKRGYNEQFF

d_gene: NA
j_gene: TRBJ1-5
abundance: NA
v_gene: TRBV7-8
CDR3nt: TGTGCCAGCAGCCCGGCAACAGGGTTTCAGCCCCAGCATTTT
CDR3aa: CASSPATGFQPQHF

d_gene: NA
j_gene: TRBJ2-3
abundance: once
v_gene: TRBV27
CDR3nt: TGTGCCAGCAGTTTATCGAGGGGGACCCAGGCGGTGGATACGCAGTATTTT
CDR3aa: CASSLSRGTQAVDTQYF

d_gene: NA
j_gene: TRBJ2-7
abundance: NA
v_gene: TRBV19
CDR3nt: TGTGCCAGTAGTGCGGGGCCCAACCCCTACGAGCAGTACTTC
CDR3aa: CASSAGPNPYEQYF

d_gene: NA
j_gene: TRBJ2-2
abundance: NA
v_gene: TRBV9
CDR3nt: TGTGCCAGCAGCGTAGACCCGGGGGTAAACACCGGGGAGCTGTTTTTT
CDR3aa: CASSVDPGVNTGELFF

d_gene: TRBD1
j_gene: TRBJ2-1
abundance: NA
v_gene: TRBV19
CDR3nt: TGTGCCAGTAGGCGACCGGGACAGGGTTACAATGAGCAGTTCTTC
CDR3aa: CASRRPGQGYNEQFF

d_gene: TRBD2
j_gene: TRBJ2-1
abundance: once
v_gene: TRBV9
CDR3nt: TGTGCCAGCAGCGTAGGGGAGCGGGGGGCCTATTACAATGAGCAGTTCTTC
CDR3aa: CASSVGERGAYYNEQFF

d_gene: TRBD1
j_gene: TRBJ2-7
abundance: NA
v_gene: TRBV7-8
CDR3nt: TGTGCCAGCAGCCCAGGAACAGGGGCGGCCTACGAGCAGTACTTC
CDR3aa: CASSPGTGAAYEQYF

d_gene: TRBD2
j_gene: TRBJ2-4
abundance: NA
v_gene: TRBV3-1/TRBV3-2
CDR3nt: TGTGCCAGCAGCCAAGATTATCGGCTAGCGGGGATTAAAAACATTCAGTACTTC
CDR3aa: CASSQDYRLAGIKNIQYF

d_gene: NA
j_gene: TRBJ1-2
abundance: NA
v_gene: TRBV4-1
CDR3nt: TGCGCCAGCAGCCAAGATTCTGTTTATGGCTACACCTTC
CDR3aa: CASSQDSVYGYTF

d_gene: TRBD1
j_gene: TRBJ2-7
abundance: NA
v_gene: TRBV25-1
CDR3nt: TGTGCCAGCATCTCCAGGACAGGGTACGAGCAGTACTTC
CDR3aa: CASISRTGYEQYF

d_gene: NA
j_gene: TRBJ2-2
abundance: NA
v_gene: TRBV10-2
CDR3nt: TGCGCCGGGAGGCAGGGACTCACCGGGGAGCTGTTTTTT
CDR3aa: CAGRQGLTGELFF

d_gene: NA
j_gene: TRBJ2-1
abundance: NA
v_gene: TRBV4-1
CDR3nt: TGCGCCAGCAGCCAAGAAAGGAGGACCAGCTCCTACAATGAGCAGTTCTTC
CDR3aa: CASSQERRTSSYNEQFF